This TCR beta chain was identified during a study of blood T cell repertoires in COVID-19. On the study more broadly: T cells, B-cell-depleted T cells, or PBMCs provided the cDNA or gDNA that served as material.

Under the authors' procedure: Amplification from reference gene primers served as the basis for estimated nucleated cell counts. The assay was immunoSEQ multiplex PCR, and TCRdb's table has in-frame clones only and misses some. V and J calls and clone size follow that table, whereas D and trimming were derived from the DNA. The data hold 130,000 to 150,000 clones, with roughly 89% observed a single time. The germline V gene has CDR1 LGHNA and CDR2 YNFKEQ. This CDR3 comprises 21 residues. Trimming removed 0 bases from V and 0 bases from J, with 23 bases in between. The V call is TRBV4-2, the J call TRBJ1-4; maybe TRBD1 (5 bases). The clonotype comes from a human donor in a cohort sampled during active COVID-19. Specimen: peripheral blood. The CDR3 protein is CASSQDRTRGPRKSTNEKLFF. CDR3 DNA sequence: TGTGCCAGCAGCCAAGATAGGACACGAGGCCCTCGAAAGTCAACTAATGAAAAACTGTTTTTT.